This entry is about one TCR beta chain. Its antigen is not known. The sample is drawn from a study of T cell responses to AZD1222 COVID-19 vaccine. TCRdb keeps only in-frame clones here, not all; method: immunoSEQ multiplex PCR. Of 200,000 or so clones in the sample, approximately 94% were seen once. V was shortened by 9 bases and J by 3 bases, with 11 bases between the two germline ends. Germline V gives CDR1 SNHLY, CDR2 FYNNEI. The CDR3 length is 13 residues. Whole-study findings and limits: Among vaccine-associated CD4 TCRs, coverage spanned spike, with dominance at 160-218 and 743-854.

The V and J genes are TRBV2 and TRBJ1-4; a possible D gene is TRBD1 (5 bases). The origin of this receptor is an adult who received the AZD1222 COVID-19 vaccine. This material consisted of peripheral blood, taken 28 days after the second AZD1222 dose. The CDR3 is CASGGTANEKLFF. In DNA form, the CDR3 reads TGTGCCAGTGGGGGGACCGCTAATGAAAAACTGTTTTTT.